This TCR beta chain was recorded in a study of early T cells in non-severe SARS-CoV-2 infection listed by TCRdb under 2021. A note on the overall study: TCR sequencing used bulk RNA from unsorted whole blood, so alpha and beta chains could not be paired.

A case-control design nested within a healthcare worker cohort in London, UK, was used, with weekly nasopharyngeal swab PCR tests and blood sampling performed. Healthcare workers were recruited between 23 and 31 March 2020, during the week of the UK lockdown, and were followed weekly for up to about 15 weeks. Study-level results and caveats: VDJdb matching was skewed toward anti-spike CD8 responses and likely underestimated virus-specific expansions by missing private and CD4 specificities.

Library generation was performed with 5' RACE. The reads were generated on a NextSeq 500. To correct for sequencing error and PCR bias, the TCR library protocol tagged individual cDNA molecules with unique molecular identifiers. Both TCR alpha and beta chains were sequenced, and tight co-correlation was observed between alpha and beta sequence abundances in each sample. The original methods were these. Decombinator V4 was used to perform V gene, J gene and CDR3 annotation of TCR sequences. Expanded TCRs were defined as changing significantly between any two time points under a Poisson model with p below 0.0001. TCR abundances were normalised to the total number of TCRs sequenced in each sample and reported as counts per million. MAIT TCRs were defined by TRAV1-2 paired with TRAJ12, TRAJ20 or TRAJ33, and iNKT TCRs by TRAV10 paired with TRAJ18. A search of VDJdb, accessed on 1 November 2021, was run for TCRs annotated to CMV, EBV and SARS-CoV-2, with TCRs annotated for multiple antigens excluded. TCRdb redid the processing of the public reads, applying fastp at Q25 and MiXCR, and retained in-frame beta chains. Each CDR3 protein appears once, grouped with its most common genes and DNA. The authors' filters were not applied to this entry. The sample table lists 35,000 to 50,000 distinct CDR3 sequences, around 5.1% of them with a count of one. The ten largest clones add up to 4% to 4.5% of the sample.

The germline V gene provides CDR1 MGHDK and CDR2 SYGVNS. Reading from cysteine to phenylalanine, the CDR3 counts 16 amino acids. The DNA shown is the 48-base CDR3, in frame from base 1. V loses 2 bases, J loses 1 base, and the germline ends lie 14 bases apart. This clonotype came up many times. No cognate antigen has been identified for it. No qualities accompany the bases; no much larger clone lies one base away. The sequences come from whole blood, collected at baseline. This sequence originates from an adult who was a healthcare worker with PCR-confirmed SARS-CoV-2 infection or an uninfected control (not recorded which). Rearrangement joined TRBV25-1 to TRBJ2-5; the D element could tentatively be TRBD1 or TRBD2, as 5 bases agree for each. The DNA reads as follows: TGTGCCAGCAGTGAACTTCTCGGGACCACCCAAGAGACCCAGTACTTC. This codes for CASSELLGTTQETQYF.